This T cell receptor beta chain was captured in a study of blood T cell repertoires in COVID-19. On the study more broadly: T cells, B-cell-depleted T cells, or PBMCs supplied cDNA or gDNA.

Trimming pared 3 bases from V and 2 bases from J, leaving 11 bases between. Germline lookup yields CDR1 MGHRA and CDR2 YSYEKL. The CDR3 loop spans 14 amino acids. This clone was seen only a few times. Data came from immunoSEQ multiplex PCR; TCRdb stores just in-frame clones and leaves some out. The profile shows about 120,000 clones, around nine tenths of them singletons. The sequenced material came from peripheral blood. This clonotype was obtained from a human donor in a cohort sampled during active COVID-19. The J gene is TRBJ2-7, the V gene TRBV4-1; a possible D gene is TRBD1 (7 bases). CDR3 protein: CASSQAGQPYEQYF. CDR3 bases: TGCGCCAGCAGCCAGGCGGGACAGCCCTACGAGCAGTACTTC.